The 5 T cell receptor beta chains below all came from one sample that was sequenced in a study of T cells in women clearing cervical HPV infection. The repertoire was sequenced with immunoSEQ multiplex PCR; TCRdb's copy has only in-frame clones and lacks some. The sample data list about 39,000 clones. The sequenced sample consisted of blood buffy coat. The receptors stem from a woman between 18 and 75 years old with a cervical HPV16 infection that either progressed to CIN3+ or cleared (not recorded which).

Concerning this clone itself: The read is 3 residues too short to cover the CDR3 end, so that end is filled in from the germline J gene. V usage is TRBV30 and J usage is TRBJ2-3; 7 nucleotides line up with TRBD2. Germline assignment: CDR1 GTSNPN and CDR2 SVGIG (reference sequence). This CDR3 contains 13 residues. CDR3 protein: CAWSGGEGQPQYF. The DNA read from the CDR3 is TGTGCCTGGAGTGGAGGGGAGGGTCAGCCG.

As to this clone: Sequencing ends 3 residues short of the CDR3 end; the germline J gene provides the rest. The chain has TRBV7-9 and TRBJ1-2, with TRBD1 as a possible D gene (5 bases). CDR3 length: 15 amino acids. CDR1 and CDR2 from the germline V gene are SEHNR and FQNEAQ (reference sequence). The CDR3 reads CASSLAAGPSYDYTF. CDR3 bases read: TGTGCCAGCAGCTTAGCGGCGGGGCCTTCCTACGAC.

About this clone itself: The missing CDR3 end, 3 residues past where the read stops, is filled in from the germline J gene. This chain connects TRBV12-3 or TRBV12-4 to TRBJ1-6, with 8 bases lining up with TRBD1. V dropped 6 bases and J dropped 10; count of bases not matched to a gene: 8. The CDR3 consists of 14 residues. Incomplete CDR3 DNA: TGTGCCAGCAGCCTAACAGGGGGAGCGTCACCC. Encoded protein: CASSLTGGASP. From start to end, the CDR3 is CASSLTGGASPLHF.

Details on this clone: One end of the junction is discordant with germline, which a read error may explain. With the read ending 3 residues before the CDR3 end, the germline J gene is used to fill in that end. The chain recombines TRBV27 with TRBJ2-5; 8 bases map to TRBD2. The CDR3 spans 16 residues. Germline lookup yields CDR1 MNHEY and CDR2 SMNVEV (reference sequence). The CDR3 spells CASSYTSGYDQKTQYF. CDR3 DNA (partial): TGTGCCAGCAGTTACACTAGCGGATATGACCAAAAGACC.

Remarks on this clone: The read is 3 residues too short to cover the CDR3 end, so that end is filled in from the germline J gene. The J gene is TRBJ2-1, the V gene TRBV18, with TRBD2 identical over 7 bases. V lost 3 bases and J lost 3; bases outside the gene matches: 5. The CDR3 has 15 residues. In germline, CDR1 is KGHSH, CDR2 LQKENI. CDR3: CASSPAGDLYNEQFF. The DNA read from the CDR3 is TGTGCCAGCTCACCGGCGGGAGACCTCTACAATGAG.